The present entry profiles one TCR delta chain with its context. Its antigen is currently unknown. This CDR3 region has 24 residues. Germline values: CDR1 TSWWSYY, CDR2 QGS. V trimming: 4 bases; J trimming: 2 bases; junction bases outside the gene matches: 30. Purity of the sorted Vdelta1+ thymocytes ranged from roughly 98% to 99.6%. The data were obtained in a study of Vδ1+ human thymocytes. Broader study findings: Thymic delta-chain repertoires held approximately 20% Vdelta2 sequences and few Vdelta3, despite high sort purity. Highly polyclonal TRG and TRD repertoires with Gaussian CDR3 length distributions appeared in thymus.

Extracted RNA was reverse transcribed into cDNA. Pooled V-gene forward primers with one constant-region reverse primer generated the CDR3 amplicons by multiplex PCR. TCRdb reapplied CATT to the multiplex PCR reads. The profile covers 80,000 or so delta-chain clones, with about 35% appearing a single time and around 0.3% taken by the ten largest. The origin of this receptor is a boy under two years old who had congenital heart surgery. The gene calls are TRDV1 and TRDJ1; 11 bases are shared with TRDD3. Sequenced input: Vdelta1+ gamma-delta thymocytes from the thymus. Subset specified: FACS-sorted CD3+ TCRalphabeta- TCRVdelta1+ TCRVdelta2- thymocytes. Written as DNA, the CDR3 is TGTGCTCTTGGGGCGCTTCCCACCACGACCCTTAGACCTGGGGGATACCTATTTACCGATAAACTCATCTTT. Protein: CALGALPTTTLRPGGYLFTDKLIF.